This T cell receptor beta chain was retrieved from a study of T cell repertoires in cytomegalovirus infection. Overall study: Both CMV infection and a matching HLA type were indicated by public TCR beta signatures.

Germline loops: CDR1 SEHNR, CDR2 FQNEAQ (reference sequence). The CDR3 extends over 13 amino acids. V was cut by 5 bases and J by 4 bases, with 11 bases left in between. The study, taken as a whole, reports: CMV carriers having the relevant HLA were flagged by cumulative public TCR beta family frequency. In two of eight donors, the top clonotype was HLA-C-restricted CMV-specific.

TCRdb re-called the reads through MiXCR, storing one row per CDR3 protein. The table shows about 360,000 distinct CDR3 sequences, with 15% to 20% occurring only once. Regarding this clonotype: Its antigen is not identified.

The sequenced sample was PBMCs. This TCR was sampled from a human donor in good health (CMV status not recorded). Some clones in this sample may be carry-over from other donors' samples. This sequence joins TRBV7-9 and TRBJ2-5; no definite D call. The CDR3 DNA reads TGTGCCAGCAGCAGAATCTCTTTAGAGACCCAGTACTTC. Its translation is CASSRISLETQYF.